This T cell receptor beta chain appears in the sequencing data of a study of shared clonotypes between healthy human individuals. The protocol was immunoSEQ multiplex PCR, while the TCRdb copy is restricted to in-frame clones and leaves out a portion. The table has about 2.4 million clones, approximately 92% seen once. This clone was picked up a small number of times. Other DNA sequences in the sample encode the same CDR3. The CDR3 totals 13 residues. Germline V gene sequence: CDR1 MNHEY, CDR2 SVGAGI. V lost 5 bases to trimming and J lost 3 bases, with 10 bases between them. The chain recombines TRBV6-5 with TRBJ1-1, with D hard to call. Sequencing was carried out using naive CD4+ T cells sorted from blood. Subset given: CD45RA+ positively selected. This sequence was found in a man aged 18-30 years in good health. The CDR3 spells CASSRGLDTEAFF. In DNA, the CDR3 is TGTGCCAGCAGTCGGGGATTGGACACTGAAGCTTTCTTT.